This entry lists 28 T cell receptor beta chains sequenced from one sample in a study of T-cell memory formation after mild COVID-19. TCRdb used MiXCR to reprocess the 5' RACE reads, holding one entry per CDR3 protein. Found here are roughly 310,000 distinct CDR3 sequences, around 15% of them singletons; the top ten hold 22%. Sequencing was done on a sample of PBMCs or a T cell subset sorted from them (not recorded which). Source of these receptors: a man between 18 and 35 years old who had mild COVID-19 (a few samples of this study predate the infection). Cell type and time point are not known.

This clonotype was seen at least ten times. This chain links TRBV6-2 or TRBV6-3 with TRBJ2-1, with TRBD2 matching over 10 bases. Trimming removed 7 bases from V and 9 bases from J; junction bases left unmatched: 12. The length of the CDR3 is 15 residues. Germline V gene data show CDR1 as MNHEY and CDR2 as SVGEGT. CDR3 residues: CASIPLGLAFGEQFF. The DNA for the CDR3 is TGTGCCAGCATACCCTTGGGACTAGCGTTCGGTGAGCAGTTCTTC.

This clonotype was detected only a few times. The V gene is TRBV29-1, the J gene TRBJ1-1; the D is unclear. CDR1 is SQVTM and CDR2 is ANQGSEA in the germline V gene. The CDR3 runs 12 residues. The V end lost 8 bases, the J end lost 5 bases, and 15 bases lay between the germline ends. The CDR3 DNA is TGCAGCTTTGGTAGATGGGGTACTGAAGCTTTCTTT. As protein: CSFGRWGTEAFF.

This clonotype was detected a few times. The chain uses TRBV3-1 and TRBJ2-2, with no clear D. The CDR3 is 15 residues long. CDR1 LGHDT and CDR2 YNNKEL come from the germline V gene (reference sequence). Trimming cost V 1 base and J 6 bases, with 12 bases left between them. DNA of the CDR3: TGTGCCAGCAGCCAAGTCGCAGTTGGACCCGGGGAGCTGTTTTTT. Encoded protein: CASSQVAVGPGELFF.

This clonotype was counted between two and nine times. The chain employs TRBV27 and TRBJ1-2, with TRBD1 as a possible D gene (6 bases). With 6 bases removed from V and 5 bases from J, the gap between germline ends came to 13 bases. The CDR3 contains 13 residues. Germline V gene lookup returns CDR1 MNHEY and CDR2 SMNVEV (reference sequence). CDR3 sequence: CASRVGGGYGYTF. In DNA, the CDR3 is TGTGCCAGCAGGGTTGGAGGGGGGTATGGCTACACCTTC.

The genes are TRBV30 and TRBJ1-5; 7 bases line up with TRBD1. The CDR3 spans 14 residues. Looked up from germline, CDR1 is GTSNPN and CDR2 is SVGIG (reference sequence). V shed 4 bases and J 6 bases; nucleotides not matched to a gene: 9. The CDR3 DNA reads TGTGCCTGGAAGAAAGGGGGCGAGGGTCAGCCCCAGCATTTT. Translation: CAWKKGGEGQPQHF.

A few counts support this clonotype. The V gene is TRBV9, the J gene TRBJ2-1; 9 nucleotides agree with TRBD2. The V segment lost 0 bases and the J segment 2 bases; nucleotides outside the gene matches: 6. The CDR3 covers 17 residues. CDR1 SGDLS and CDR2 YYNGEE come from the germline V gene. In nucleotides, the CDR3 is TGTGCCAGCAGCGTAGGGGAGGGACTAGCAGCCTACAATGAGCAGTTCTTC. Its protein product is CASSVGEGLAAYNEQFF.

This clonotype was detected a few times. V usage is TRBV27 and J usage is TRBJ2-3; 7 nucleotides align to TRBD1. The CDR3 has 14 residues. Germline V lookup: CDR1 MNHEY, CDR2 SMNVEV (reference sequence). V dropped 5 bases and J dropped 6; count of bases not matched to a gene: 8. CDR3 in amino acids: CASSAKPRGDTQYF. CDR3 in DNA: TGTGCCAGCAGTGCCAAACCCAGGGGGGATACGCAGTATTTT.

There are a few counts of this clonotype. The chain couples TRBV12-3 or TRBV12-4 to TRBJ1-2; a weak D match, TRBD1 (6 bases). The CDR3 runs 11 residues. V lost 4 bases and J lost 7, with 7 bases in between. CDR3 sequence: CASSSQGGYTF. For the CDR3, the DNA is TGTGCCAGCAGTTCACAGGGTGGCTACACCTTC.

The V call is TRBV5-4, the J call TRBJ2-2, with 7 bases matching TRBD2. Germline assignment: CDR1 SGHNT and CDR2 YYREEE (reference sequence). The CDR3 extends over 14 amino acids. Trimming removed 10 bases from V and 4 bases from J; junction bases left unmatched: 10. The CDR3 coding sequence is TGTGCCCTTGATCGTACGGGGGGCACCGGGGAGCTGTTTTTT. It yields the protein CALDRTGGTGELFF. Based on the CDR3 plus reference TRBV5-4 and TRBJ2-2, the full variable domain is ETGVTQSPTHLIKTRGQQVTLRCSSQSGHNTVSWYQQALGQGPQFIFQYYREEENGRGNFPPRFSGLQFPNYSSELNVNALELDDSALYLCALDRTGGTGELFFGEGSRLTVL.

This clonotype was detected many times. V is TRBV7-6 and J is TRBJ2-2; 8 nucleotides match TRBD2. The CDR3 consists of 17 residues. CDR1 is SGHVS, CDR2 FNYEAQ, per germline. V lost 0 bases, J lost 0 bases, and 3 bases stayed unmatched. This chain's CDR3 is CASSLAGGAANTGELFF. The CDR3 DNA sequence: TGTGCCAGCAGCTTAGCCGGGGGGGCCGCGAACACCGGGGAGCTGTTTTTT.

The chain employs TRBV12-3 or TRBV12-4 and TRBJ1-2; D unclear. The CDR3 runs to 13 residues. V lost 4 bases, J lost 4 bases, and 10 bases lay in between. The CDR3 DNA sequence: TGTGCCAGCAGTTACGGAAATCCCTATGGCTACACCTTC. Its translation is CASSYGNPYGYTF.

The rearrangement joins TRBV7-8 to TRBJ2-7; D may be TRBD1 (9 bases). Between the trimmed V and J ends, which lost 2 bases and 6 bases, there was a span of 17 bases. There are 15 residues in the CDR3. Germline V lookup: CDR1 SGHVS, CDR2 FQNEAQ. The CDR3 nucleotides are TGTGCCAGCAGCTTACGGGAGGGGACAGGGCCCGAGCAGTACTTC. Its translation is CASSLREGTGPEQYF. Full variable domain (outside the CDR3, taken from reference TRBV7-8 and TRBJ2-7): GAGVSQSPRYKVAKRGQDVALRCDPISGHVSLFWYQQALGQGPEFLTYFQNEAQLDKSGLPSDRFFAERPEGSVSTLKIQRTQQEDSAVYLCASSLREGTGPEQYFGPGTRLTVT.

The CDR3 nucleotides read TGCGCCAGCAGCTTGGGGGGTACATCCAACAATGAGCAGTTCTTC. It yields the protein CASSLGGTSNNEQFF. The chain employs TRBV5-1 and TRBJ2-1; no clear D gene. Germline V CDR1 and CDR2: SGHRS, YFSETQ. This CDR3 contains 15 residues. V was trimmed by 0 bases and J by 5 bases, leaving 12 bases between them. The full variable domain, in which reference TRBV5-1 and TRBJ2-1 provide the parts outside the CDR3, is KAGVTQTPRYLIKTRGQQVTLSCSPISGHRSVSWYQQTPGQGLQFLFEYFSETQRNKGNFPGRFSGRQFSNSRSEMNVSTLELGDSALYLCASSLGGTSNNEQFFGPGTRLTVL.

This clonotype has only a few counts. This CDR3 is CAITRVAGNEQFF. Here the CDR3 DNA reads TGTGCCATCACTCGGGTGGCGGGGAATGAGCAGTTCTTC. J is TRBJ2-1 and V is TRBV10-3, with D perhaps matching TRBD2 (6 bases). This CDR3 has 13 amino acids. Germline loops: CDR1 ENHRY, CDR2 SYGVKD. V lost 7 bases and J lost 7, with 14 bases in between.

DNA for the CDR3: TGCGCCAGCAGCGACCAGAACCTTAATGAAAAACTGTTTTTT. Its translation is CASSDQNLNEKLFF. The gene calls are TRBV5-1 and TRBJ1-4; no reliable D call. This CDR3 is 14 amino acids long. Germline values: CDR1 SGHRS, CDR2 YFSETQ. V lost 4 bases and J 4 bases, leaving 11 bases between the germline ends.

This clonotype came up a few times. The chain uses TRBV5-8 and TRBJ2-7; 9 bases agree with TRBD1. Germline trimming cut 4 bases from V and 0 bases from J; bases unmatched to any gene: 5. The CDR3 is 15 amino acids. Germline V CDR1 and CDR2: SGHTS, YDEGEE. The CDR3 sequence is CASSRGQGSSYEQYF. CDR3 sequence (DNA): TGTGCCAGCAGCAGAGGACAGGGGAGCTCCTACGAGCAGTACTTC. Looking up the rest from reference TRBV5-8 and TRBJ2-7 gives the full variable domain: EAGVTQSPTHLIKTRGQQATLRCSPISGHTSVYWYQQALGLGLQFLLWYDEGEERNRGNFPPRFSGRQFPNYSSELNVNALELEDSALYLCASSRGQGSSYEQYFGPGTRLTVT.

In this sample, this clonotype turned up a few times. The chain joins TRBV5-1 to TRBJ2-7; perhaps TRBD1 as D (6 bases). In germline, CDR1 is SGHRS, CDR2 YFSETQ. The V end was cut by 6 bases, the J end by 3 bases, with 16 bases between. The CDR3 loop spans 14 amino acids. The CDR3 DNA reads TGCGCCAGCACATCTCCGGGACACCACTACGAGCAGTACTTC. Amino acid sequence: CASTSPGHHYEQYF.

This clonotype was seen a few times. V is TRBV18 and J is TRBJ2-1; 15 nucleotides match TRBD2. The CDR3 is made up of 15 amino acids. Germline CDR1 and CDR2: KGHSH and LQKENI. J gave up 7 bases and V 6 bases, and 4 bases lay outside the gene matches. As DNA, the CDR3 is TGTGCCAGCTCGCGGGGGACTAGCGGGGGGAATGAGCAGTTCTTC. Translated: CASSRGTSGGNEQFF.

This clonotype was counted ten times or more. CDR3 nucleotides: TGTGCCAGCAGCTTATTAATCCGAGCAGCTGAAGCTTTCTTT. Its protein is CASSLLIRAAEAFF. The rearrangement joins TRBV7-2 to TRBJ1-1; D is uncertain. Trimming took off 2 bases at V and 6 bases at J, with 13 bases between the two ends. Germline lookup yields CDR1 SGHTA and CDR2 FQGNSA. The CDR3 runs 14 residues. Using reference TRBV7-2 and TRBJ1-1 for the parts outside the CDR3, the full variable domain is GAGVSQSPSNKVTEKGKDVELRCDPISGHTALYWYRQSLGQGLEFLIYFQGNSAPDKSGLPSDRFSAERTGGSVSTLTIQRTQQEDSAVYLCASSLLIRAAEAFFGQGTRLTVV.

V usage is TRBV27 and J usage is TRBJ1-4; 7 bases are shared with TRBD1. CDR1 is MNHEY, CDR2 SMNVEV, per germline (reference sequence). There are 14 residues in the CDR3. V was pared by 4 bases and J by 8 bases, with 7 bases of the junction left unmatched. The CDR3 DNA follows: TGTGCCAGCAGTTCGACAGGGAACTGGGAAAAACTGTTTTTT. Translating it yields CASSSTGNWEKLFF.

This clonotype showed up just a few times. The chain couples TRBV5-6 to TRBJ2-7; 7 bases map to TRBD1. V was pared by 0 bases and J by 2 bases, with 8 bases of the junction left unmatched. The germline gives CDR1 SGHDT, CDR2 YYEEEE. This CDR3 has 16 amino acids. The DNA for the CDR3 is TGTGCCAGCAGCTTGGGCCCCCCTCAGGGGGCCTACGAGCAGTACTTC. It codes for CASSLGPPQGAYEQYF. Drawing the rest from reference TRBV5-6 and TRBJ2-7, the complete variable domain is DAGVTQSPTHLIKTRGQQVTLRCSPKSGHDTVSWYQQALGQGPQFIFQYYEEEERQRGNFPDRFSGHQFPNYSSELNVNALLLGDSALYLCASSLGPPQGAYEQYFGPGTRLTVT.

This clonotype has more than one count but fewer than ten. This chain links TRBV7-9 with TRBJ2-3; maybe TRBD2 (6 bases). V lost 2 bases, J lost 1 base, and 13 bases lay in between. The CDR3 is 16 residues long. Germline V lookup: CDR1 SEHNR, CDR2 FQNEAQ (reference sequence). CDR3 region: CASSLSEGGGTDTQYF. CDR3 bases: TGTGCCAGCAGCTTATCAGAAGGCGGGGGCACAGATACGCAGTATTTT.

CDR3 coding DNA: TGTGCCAGCAGCCGAACACCCCTAGCGGGGACACAAGAGACCCAGTACTTC. As protein: CASSRTPLAGTQETQYF. This rearrangement joins TRBV7-6 to TRBJ2-5; 9 bases align to TRBD2. The CDR3 is 17 amino acids. V gave up 5 bases and J gave up 2 bases; unmatched junction bases: 12. Germline V gives CDR1 SGHVS, CDR2 FNYEAQ.

This clonotype appeared a few times. The chain couples TRBV7-2 to TRBJ1-2; D is unclear. The germline V gene has CDR1 SGHTA and CDR2 FQGNSA. The V end was cut by 5 bases, the J end by 4 bases, with 5 bases between. The length of the CDR3 is 11 residues. CDR3 coding DNA: TGTGCCAGCAGCCCGCGCTATGGCTACACCTTC. It translates to CASSPRYGYTF. Complete variable domain (other parts from reference TRBV7-2 and TRBJ1-2): GAGVSQSPSNKVTEKGKDVELRCDPISGHTALYWYRQSLGQGLEFLIYFQGNSAPDKSGLPSDRFSAERTGGSVSTLTIQRTQQEDSAVYLCASSPRYGYTFGSGTRLTVV.

The sample holds a few counts of this clonotype. The chain uses TRBV29-1 and TRBJ2-3; D uncertain. This CDR3 contains 15 residues. V lost 1 base and J 6 bases, leaving 17 bases between the germline ends. The germline V gene has CDR1 SQVTM and CDR2 ANQGSEA. CDR3 nucleotide sequence: TGCAGCGTTGAAGCCGGGCGGACCGCAAGGGATACGCAGTATTTT. It encodes CSVEAGRTARDTQYF.

The V call is TRBV7-2, the J call TRBJ2-3; D not resolved. The CDR3 is 14 residues long. V shed 3 bases and J shed 2 bases, with 9 bases lying between them. Germline V lookup: CDR1 SGHTA, CDR2 FQGNSA. The CDR3 nucleotides read TGTGCCAGCAGCTTTTCTGGGATCACAGATACGCAGTATTTT. Its translation is CASSFSGITDTQYF.

V gene TRBV15 combines with J gene TRBJ2-3; weak D call: TRBD2 (6 bases). The germline V gene has CDR1 LNHNV and CDR2 YYDKDF (reference sequence). V was clipped by 1 base and J by 3 bases, with 14 bases between them. The CDR3 is made up of 16 amino acids. The CDR3 loop reads CATSRVRVGGTDTQYF. The CDR3 nucleotides read TGTGCCACCAGCAGAGTGCGGGTCGGGGGAACAGATACGCAGTATTTT. The full variable domain, in which reference TRBV15 and TRBJ2-3 provide the parts outside the CDR3, is DAMVIQNPRYQVTQFGKPVTLSCSQTLNHNVMYWYQQKSSQAPKLLFHYYDKDFNNEADTPDNFQSRRPNTSFCFLDIRSPGLGDTAMYLCATSRVRVGGTDTQYFGPGTRLTVL.

V gene TRBV7-2 combines with J gene TRBJ1-1; D call uncertain. The CDR3 has 14 amino acids. Trimming cost V 5 bases and J 1 base, with 11 bases left between them. Germline V gene sequence: CDR1 SGHTA, CDR2 FQGNSA. CDR3 in DNA: TGTGCCAGCAGCCACAACGTAGGGAACACTGAAGCTTTCTTT. As protein: CASSHNVGNTEAFF.